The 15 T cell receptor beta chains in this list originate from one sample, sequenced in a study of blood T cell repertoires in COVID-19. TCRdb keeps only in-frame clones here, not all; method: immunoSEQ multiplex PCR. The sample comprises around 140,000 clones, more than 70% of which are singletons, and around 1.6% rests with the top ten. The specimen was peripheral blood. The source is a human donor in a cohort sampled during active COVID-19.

CDR3 nucleotide sequence: TGTGCCAGCAGCTTTAACAGGGAAGTAGGTTACGAGCAGTACTTC. Its translation: CASSFNREVGYEQYF. The genes are TRBV7-2 and TRBJ2-7; D might be TRBD1 (6 bases). CDR1 SGHTA and CDR2 FQGNSA come from the germline V gene. Trimming took off 3 bases at V and 4 bases at J, with 16 bases between the two ends. The CDR3 contains 15 residues.

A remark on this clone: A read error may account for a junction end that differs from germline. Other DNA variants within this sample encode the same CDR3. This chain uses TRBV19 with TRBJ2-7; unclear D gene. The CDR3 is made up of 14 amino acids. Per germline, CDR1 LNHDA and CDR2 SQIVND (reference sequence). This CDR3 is CASSIDLNRVEQYF. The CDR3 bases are TGTGCCAGTAGTATAGATCTGAACCGGGTCGAGCAATACTTC.

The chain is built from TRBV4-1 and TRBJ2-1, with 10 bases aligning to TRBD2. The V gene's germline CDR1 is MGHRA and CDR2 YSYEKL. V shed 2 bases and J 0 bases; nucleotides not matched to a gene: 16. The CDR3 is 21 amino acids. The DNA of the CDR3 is TGCGCCAGCAGCCAACCCGCCGTGACTAGCGGGCGGATCTTCTCCTACAATGAGCAGTTCTTC. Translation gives CASSQPAVTSGRIFSYNEQFF.

For the CDR3, the DNA is TGTGCCAGCAGCTTGGGGACAGGGCTGGATGTTCCATATGGCTACACCTTC. Translation gives CASSLGTGLDVPYGYTF. The V gene is TRBV11-2, the J gene TRBJ1-2; 9 bases fit TRBD1. Germline-derived CDR1 and CDR2 are SGHAT and FQNNGV. The CDR3 is made up of 17 amino acids. Unmatched junction bases numbered 13, after V lost 3 bases and J lost 5 bases.

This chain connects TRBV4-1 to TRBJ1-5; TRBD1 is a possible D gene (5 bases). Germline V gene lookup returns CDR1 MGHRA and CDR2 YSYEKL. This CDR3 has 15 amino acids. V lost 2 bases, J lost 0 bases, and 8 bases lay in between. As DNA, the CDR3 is TGCGCCAGCAGCCAAACAGGTCATAGCAATCAGCCCCAGCATTTT. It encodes CASSQTGHSNQPQHF.

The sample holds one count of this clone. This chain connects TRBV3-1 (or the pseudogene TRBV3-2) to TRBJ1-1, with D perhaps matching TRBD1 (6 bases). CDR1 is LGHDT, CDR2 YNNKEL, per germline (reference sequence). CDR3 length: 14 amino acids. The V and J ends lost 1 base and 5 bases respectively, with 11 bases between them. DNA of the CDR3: TGTGCCAGCAGCCAAGTCAGGGGTCGAACTGAAGCTTTCTTT. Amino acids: CASSQVRGRTEAFF.

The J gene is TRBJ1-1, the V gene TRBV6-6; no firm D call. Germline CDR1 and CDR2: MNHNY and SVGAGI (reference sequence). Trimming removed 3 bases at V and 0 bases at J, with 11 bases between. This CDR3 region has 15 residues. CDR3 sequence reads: CASSYPERVNTEAFF. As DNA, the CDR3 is TGTGCCAGCAGTTATCCCGAGCGGGTGAACACTGAAGCTTTCTTT.

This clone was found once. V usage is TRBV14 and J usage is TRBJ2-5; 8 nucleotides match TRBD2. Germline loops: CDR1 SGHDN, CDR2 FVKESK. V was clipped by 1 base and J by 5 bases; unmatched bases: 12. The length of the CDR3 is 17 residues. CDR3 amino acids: CASSQVRRGTRGETQYF. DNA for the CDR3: TGTGCCAGCAGCCAAGTTCGTCGAGGGACTAGGGGTGAGACCCAGTACTTC.

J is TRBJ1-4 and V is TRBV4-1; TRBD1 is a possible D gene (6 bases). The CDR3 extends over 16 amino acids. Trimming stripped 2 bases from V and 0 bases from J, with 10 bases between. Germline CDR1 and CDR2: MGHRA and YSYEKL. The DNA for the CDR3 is TGCGCCAGCAGCCAAAGGGGACAAGCAACTAATGAAAAACTGTTTTTT. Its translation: CASSQRGQATNEKLFF.

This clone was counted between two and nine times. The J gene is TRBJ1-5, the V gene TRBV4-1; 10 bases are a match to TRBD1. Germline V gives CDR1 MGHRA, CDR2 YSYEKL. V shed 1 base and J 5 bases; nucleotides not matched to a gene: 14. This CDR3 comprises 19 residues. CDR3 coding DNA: TGCGCCAGCAGCCAAGCCCGGGGGACAGGGGAGTATGCATATCAGCCCCAGCATTTT. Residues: CASSQARGTGEYAYQPQHF.

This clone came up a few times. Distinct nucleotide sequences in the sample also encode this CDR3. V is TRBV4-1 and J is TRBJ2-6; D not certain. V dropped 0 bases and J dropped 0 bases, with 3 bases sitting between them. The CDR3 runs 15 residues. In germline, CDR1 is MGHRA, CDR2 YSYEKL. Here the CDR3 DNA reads TGCGCCAGCAGCCAAGACAGCTCTGGGGCCAACGTCCTGACTTTC. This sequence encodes CASSQDSSGANVLTF.

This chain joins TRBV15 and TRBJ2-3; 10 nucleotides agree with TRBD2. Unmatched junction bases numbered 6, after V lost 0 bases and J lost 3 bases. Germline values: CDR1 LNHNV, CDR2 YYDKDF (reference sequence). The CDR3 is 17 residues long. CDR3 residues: CATSRDPSGGGTDTQYF. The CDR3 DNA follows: TGTGCCACCAGCAGAGATCCTAGCGGGGGAGGTACAGATACGCAGTATTTT. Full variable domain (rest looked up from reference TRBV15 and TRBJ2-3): DAMVIQNPRYQVTQFGKPVTLSCSQTLNHNVMYWYQQKSSQAPKLLFHYYDKDFNNEADTPDNFQSRRPNTSFCFLDIRSPGLGDTAMYLCATSRDPSGGGTDTQYFGPGTRLTVL.

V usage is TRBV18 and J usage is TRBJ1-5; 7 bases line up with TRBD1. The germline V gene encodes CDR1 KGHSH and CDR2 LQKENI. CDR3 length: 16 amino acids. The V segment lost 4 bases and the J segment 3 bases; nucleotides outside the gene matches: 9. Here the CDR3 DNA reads TGTGCCAGCTCACAAGGGGGCCCTGGCATCAATCAGCCCCAGCATTTT. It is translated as CASSQGGPGINQPQHF.

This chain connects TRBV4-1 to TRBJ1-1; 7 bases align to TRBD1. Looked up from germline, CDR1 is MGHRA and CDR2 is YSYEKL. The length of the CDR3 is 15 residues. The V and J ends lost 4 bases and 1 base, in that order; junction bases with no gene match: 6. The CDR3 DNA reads TGCGCCAGCAGCCCCACAGGGGTAAGGAACACTGAAGCTTTCTTT. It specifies CASSPTGVRNTEAFF.

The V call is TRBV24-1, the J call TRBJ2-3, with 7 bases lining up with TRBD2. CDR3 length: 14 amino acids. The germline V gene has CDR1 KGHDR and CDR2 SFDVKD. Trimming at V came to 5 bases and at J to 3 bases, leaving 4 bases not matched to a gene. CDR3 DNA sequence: TGTGCCACCAGTGGGAGACTAGCAACAGATACGCAGTATTTT. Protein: CATSGRLATDTQYF.